This T cell receptor beta chain was retrieved from a study of control samples from healthy donors and cancer patients. The repertoire was sequenced with immunoSEQ multiplex PCR; TCRdb's copy has only in-frame clones and lacks some. The sample contains more than 110,000 clones, over 85% of which appear only once. V lost 7 bases and J 8 bases, leaving 17 bases between the germline ends. Germline assignment: CDR1 LGHNT and CDR2 FRNRAP. The CDR3 has 13 residues. This clonotype was obtained from a man aged 25-45 years in good health. The sequenced material came from blood. The genes are TRBV12-5 and TRBJ1-2; D not certain. CDR3 coding DNA: TGTGCTAGTGACTTTGGTAGGGTCGGAGGCTACACCTTC. Amino acid sequence: CASDFGRVGGYTF.